This TCR beta chain was profiled in a study of spatial heterogeneity in lung cancer. The CDR3 runs to 13 residues. Germline CDR1 reads SSHAT; CDR2 reads FNYEAQ (reference sequence). A remark on this clonotype: Compared with germline, one end of the junction differs, possibly owing to a read error.

Time point meaning: sample taken at primary tumor resection. A single record per CDR3 protein comes from TCRdb applying MiXCR to the 5' RACE reads. Of around 45,000 distinct CDR3 sequences in the sample, approximately 13% are singletons; the top ten hold 55% to 65%. The starting material was PBMCs, obtained at surgery. V usage is TRBV7-7 and J usage is TRBJ2-2; weak D call: TRBD2 (5 bases). The receptor was derived from a male donor with early-stage non-small cell lung cancer. The DNA of the CDR3 is TGTGCTAGCAGCCGGGGTCACACCGGGGAGCTGTTTTTT. Protein product: CASSRGHTGELFF.